The 7 T cell receptor beta chains below all came from one sample that was sequenced in a study of neurological immune-mediated disorders (dated 2019 in TCRdb). The protocol used for the library was 5' RACE. The sample was run on an Illumina HiSeq 2500. The public reads were reprocessed in TCRdb via fastp at Q25 and MiXCR, keeping in-frame beta chains. CDR3 protein sequences are deduplicated, and each keeps its most common genes and DNA. Within this sample are 60,000 to 85,000 distinct CDR3 sequences, with around 5% of them counted one time only. The ten largest clones represent approximately 7.4% of the sample. Sample: PBMCs. The receptors were gathered from a man aged 18 to 29 with multiple sclerosis.

Ten or more counts support this clonotype. V gene TRBV27 combines with J gene TRBJ2-1, with 9 bases identical to TRBD1. The CDR3 sequence is 14 residues long. Per the germline V gene, CDR1 is MNHEY and CDR2 is SMNVEV (reference sequence). The V gene end was trimmed by 4 bases and the J gene end by 4 bases; junction bases not matched to a gene: 2. The CDR3 nucleotides are TGTGCCAGCAGTTCCGGGACAGGGTACAATGAGCAGTTCTTC. This translates into CASSSGTGYNEQFF.

This clonotype was found many times. The chain links TRBV9 to TRBJ2-2; D is unresolved. The CDR3 spans 13 residues. V was clipped by 2 bases and J by 5 bases, with 7 bases between them. CDR1 is SGDLS, CDR2 YYNGEE, per germline. The CDR3 sequence: CASSVGGTGELFF. DNA of the CDR3: TGTGCCAGCAGCGTCGGTGGGACCGGGGAGCTGTTTTTT. Full variable domain (missing parts from reference TRBV9 and TRBJ2-2): DSGVTQTPKHLITATGQRVTLRCSPRSGDLSVYWYQQSLDQGLQFLIQYYNGEERAKGNILERFSAQQFPDLHSELNLSSLELGDSALYFCASSVGGTGELFFGEGSRLTVL.

This clonotype was found many times. The chain recombines TRBV5-6 with TRBJ2-7, with D uncertain. Germline values: CDR1 SGHDT, CDR2 YYEEEE. This CDR3 contains 12 residues. Trimming took 1 base from V and 4 from J, leaving 6 bases between them. As DNA, the CDR3 is TGTGCCAGCAGCTTGTTCGAATACGAGCAGTACTTC. Its translation is CASSLFEYEQYF.

This clonotype was found many times. The chain joins TRBV6-5 to TRBJ2-7; 9 bases line up with TRBD1. With 0 bases clipped from V and 5 bases from J, the junction kept 8 bases outside the gene matches. Per the germline V gene, CDR1 is MNHEY and CDR2 is SVGAGI. The CDR3 spans 16 residues. The DNA for the CDR3 is TGTGCCAGCAGTTACTCACCCGGGACAGGGTTTCACGAGCAGTACTTC. It yields the protein CASSYSPGTGFHEQYF.

This clonotype came up many times. The chain couples TRBV12-3 or TRBV12-4 to TRBJ2-2; D gene uncertain. V lost 10 bases and J 2 bases, leaving 8 bases between the germline ends. The CDR3 totals 12 residues. CDR3 region: CATMLNTGELFF. DNA of the CDR3: TGTGCCACCATGTTAAACACCGGGGAGCTGTTTTTT.

This clonotype turned up a few times. This may come from a read error, since a much larger clone is one base off. The genes are TRBV24-1 and TRBJ2-3, with D perhaps matching TRBD1 (6 bases). Germline CDR1 KGHDR, CDR2 SFDVKD. Between the trimmed V and J ends, which lost 5 bases and 5 bases, there was a span of 10 bases. This CDR3 has 13 residues. CDR3 residues: CATSALTGDTQYF. In DNA form, the CDR3 reads TGTGCCACCAGTGCCCTGACAGGAGATACGCAGTATTTT.

This clonotype was seen at least ten times. Relative to the germline gene, one junction end is altered; a read error may explain this. The chain carries TRBV12-3 or TRBV12-4 and TRBJ1-5; D remains unclear. This CDR3 region has 12 residues. CDR3 sequence: CASSLLSQPQNF. The CDR3 region has the DNA TGTGCCAGCAGTTTACTATCTCAGCCCCAGAATTTT.